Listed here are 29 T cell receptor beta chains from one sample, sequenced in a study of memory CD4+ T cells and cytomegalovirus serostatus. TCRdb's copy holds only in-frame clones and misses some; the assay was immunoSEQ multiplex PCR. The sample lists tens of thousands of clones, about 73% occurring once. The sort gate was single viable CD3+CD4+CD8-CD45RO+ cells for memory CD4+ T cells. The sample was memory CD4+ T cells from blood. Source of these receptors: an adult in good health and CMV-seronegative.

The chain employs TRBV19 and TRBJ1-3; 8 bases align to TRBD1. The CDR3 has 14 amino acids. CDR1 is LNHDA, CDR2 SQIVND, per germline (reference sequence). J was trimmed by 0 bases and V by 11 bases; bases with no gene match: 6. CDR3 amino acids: CAAGGGTSGNTIYF. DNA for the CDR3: TGTGCCGCAGGGGGCGGCACCTCTGGAAACACCATATATTTT.

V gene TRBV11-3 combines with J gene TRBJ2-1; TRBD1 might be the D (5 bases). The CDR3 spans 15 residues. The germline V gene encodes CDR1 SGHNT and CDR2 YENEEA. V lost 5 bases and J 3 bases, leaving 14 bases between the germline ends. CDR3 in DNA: TGTGCCAGCAGCGTAGGCGGAAGGGGCTACAATGAGCAGTTCTTC. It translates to CASSVGGRGYNEQFF.

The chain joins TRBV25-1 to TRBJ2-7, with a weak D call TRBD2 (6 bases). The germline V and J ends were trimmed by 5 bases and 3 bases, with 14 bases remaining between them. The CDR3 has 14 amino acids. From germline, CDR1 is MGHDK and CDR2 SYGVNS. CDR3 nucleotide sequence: TGTGCCAGCAGTTCTGCCGGGACTTACTACGAGCAGTACTTC. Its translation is CASSSAGTYYEQYF.

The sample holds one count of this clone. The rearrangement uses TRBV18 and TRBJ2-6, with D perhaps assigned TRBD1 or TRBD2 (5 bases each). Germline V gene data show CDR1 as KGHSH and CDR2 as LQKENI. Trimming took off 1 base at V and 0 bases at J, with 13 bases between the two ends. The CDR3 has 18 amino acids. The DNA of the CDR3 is TGTGCCAGCTCACCACGACCGGGACGTAGCTCTGGGGCCAACGTCCTGACTTTC. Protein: CASSPRPGRSSGANVLTF.

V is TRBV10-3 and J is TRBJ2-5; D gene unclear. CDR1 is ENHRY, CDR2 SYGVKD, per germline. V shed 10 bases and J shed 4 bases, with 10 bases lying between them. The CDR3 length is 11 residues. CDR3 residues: CATRFGETQYF. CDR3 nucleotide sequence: TGTGCCACCCGGTTTGGAGAGACCCAGTACTTC.

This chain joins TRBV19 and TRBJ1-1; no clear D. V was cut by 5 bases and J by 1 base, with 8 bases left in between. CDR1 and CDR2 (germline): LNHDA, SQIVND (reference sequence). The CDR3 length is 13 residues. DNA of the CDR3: TGTGCCAGTAGTTTCCACAGGAACACTGAAGCTTTCTTT. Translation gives CASSFHRNTEAFF.

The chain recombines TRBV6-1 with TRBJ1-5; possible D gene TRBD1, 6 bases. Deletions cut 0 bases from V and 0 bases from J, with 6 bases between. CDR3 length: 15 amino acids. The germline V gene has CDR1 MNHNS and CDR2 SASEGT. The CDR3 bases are TGTGCCAGCAGTGAAGCAGGGGGTAGCAATCAGCCCCAGCATTTT. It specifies CASSEAGGSNQPQHF.

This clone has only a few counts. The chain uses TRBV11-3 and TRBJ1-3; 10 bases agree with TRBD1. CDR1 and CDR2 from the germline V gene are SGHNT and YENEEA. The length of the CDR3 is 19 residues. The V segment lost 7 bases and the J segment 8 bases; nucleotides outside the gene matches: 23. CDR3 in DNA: TGTGCCAGCATCCAGGGACAGGGGCCCTTTGAATTCCTCCCGCACACCATATATTTT. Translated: CASIQGQGPFEFLPHTIYF.

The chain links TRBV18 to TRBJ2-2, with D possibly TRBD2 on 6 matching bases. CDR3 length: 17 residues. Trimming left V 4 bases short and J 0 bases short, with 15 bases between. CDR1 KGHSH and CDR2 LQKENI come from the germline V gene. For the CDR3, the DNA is TGTGCCAGCTCACAGAGCCGGGGGTTCTCGAACACCGGGGAGCTGTTTTTT. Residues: CASSQSRGFSNTGELFF. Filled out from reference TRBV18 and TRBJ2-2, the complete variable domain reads NAGVMQNPRHLVRRRGQEARLRCSPMKGHSHVYWYRQLPEEGLKFMVYLQKENIIDESGMPKERFSAEFPKEGPSILRIQQVVRGDSAAYFCASSQSRGFSNTGELFFGEGSRLTVL.

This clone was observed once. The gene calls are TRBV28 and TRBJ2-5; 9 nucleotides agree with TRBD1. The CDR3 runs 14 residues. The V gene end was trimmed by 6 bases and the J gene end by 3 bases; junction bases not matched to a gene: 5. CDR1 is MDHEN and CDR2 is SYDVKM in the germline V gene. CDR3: CASRRTGGKETQYF. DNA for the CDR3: TGTGCCAGCAGACGAACAGGGGGCAAAGAGACCCAGTACTTC.

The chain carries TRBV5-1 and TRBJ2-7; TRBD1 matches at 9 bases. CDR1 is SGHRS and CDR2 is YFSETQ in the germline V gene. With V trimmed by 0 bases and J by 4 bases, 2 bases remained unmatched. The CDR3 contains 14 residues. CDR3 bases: TGCGCCAGCAGCTTGGACAGGGGGCTTTACGAGCAGTACTTC. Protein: CASSLDRGLYEQYF.

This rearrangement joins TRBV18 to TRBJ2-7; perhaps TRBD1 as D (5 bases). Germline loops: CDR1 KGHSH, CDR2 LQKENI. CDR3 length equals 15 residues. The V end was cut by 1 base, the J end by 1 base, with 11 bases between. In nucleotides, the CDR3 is TGTGCCAGCTCACCACTCACGACAGTTTCCTACGAGCAGTACTTC. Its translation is CASSPLTTVSYEQYF. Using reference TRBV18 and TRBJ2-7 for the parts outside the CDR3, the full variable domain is NAGVMQNPRHLVRRRGQEARLRCSPMKGHSHVYWYRQLPEEGLKFMVYLQKENIIDESGMPKERFSAEFPKEGPSILRIQQVVRGDSAAYFCASSPLTTVSYEQYFGPGTRLTVT.

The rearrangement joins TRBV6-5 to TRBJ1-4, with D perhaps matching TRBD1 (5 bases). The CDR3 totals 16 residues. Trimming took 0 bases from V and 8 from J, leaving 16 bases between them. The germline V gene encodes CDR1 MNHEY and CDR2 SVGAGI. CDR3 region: CASSYSTAGKEEKLFF. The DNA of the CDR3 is TGTGCCAGCAGTTACTCGACGGCAGGGAAGGAGGAAAAACTGTTTTTT.

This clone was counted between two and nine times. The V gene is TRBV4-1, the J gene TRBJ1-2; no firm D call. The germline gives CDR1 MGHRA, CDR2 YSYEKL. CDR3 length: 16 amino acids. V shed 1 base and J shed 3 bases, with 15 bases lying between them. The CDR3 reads CASSQVSSGIDYGYTF. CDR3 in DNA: TGCGCCAGCAGCCAAGTATCTTCGGGAATTGACTATGGCTACACCTTC.

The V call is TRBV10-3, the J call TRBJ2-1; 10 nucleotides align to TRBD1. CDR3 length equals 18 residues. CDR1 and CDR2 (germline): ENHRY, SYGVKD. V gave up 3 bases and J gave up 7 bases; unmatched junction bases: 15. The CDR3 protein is CAISDLPQTGGKGNEQFF. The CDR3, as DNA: TGTGCCATCAGTGACCTTCCCCAGACAGGGGGCAAGGGGAATGAGCAGTTCTTC.

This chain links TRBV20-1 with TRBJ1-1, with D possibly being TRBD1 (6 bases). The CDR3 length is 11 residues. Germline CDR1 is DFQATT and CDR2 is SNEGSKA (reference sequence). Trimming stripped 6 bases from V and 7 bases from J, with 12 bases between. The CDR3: CSARGGSEAFF. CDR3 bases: TGCAGTGCCCGGGGGGGCAGTGAAGCTTTCTTT.

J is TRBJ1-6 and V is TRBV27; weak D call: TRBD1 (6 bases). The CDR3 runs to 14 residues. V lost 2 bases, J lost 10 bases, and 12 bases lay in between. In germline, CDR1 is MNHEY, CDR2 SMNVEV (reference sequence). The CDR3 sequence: CASSLHREGSPLHF. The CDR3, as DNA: TGTGCCAGCAGTTTACACAGGGAAGGGTCACCCCTCCACTTT.

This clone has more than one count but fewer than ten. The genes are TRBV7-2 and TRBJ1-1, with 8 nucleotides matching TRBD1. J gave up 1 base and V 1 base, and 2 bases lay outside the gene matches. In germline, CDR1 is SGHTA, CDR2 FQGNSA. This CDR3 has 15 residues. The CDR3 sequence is CASSLGDRRNTEAFF. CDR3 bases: TGTGCCAGCAGCTTAGGGGACAGGAGGAACACTGAAGCTTTCTTT.

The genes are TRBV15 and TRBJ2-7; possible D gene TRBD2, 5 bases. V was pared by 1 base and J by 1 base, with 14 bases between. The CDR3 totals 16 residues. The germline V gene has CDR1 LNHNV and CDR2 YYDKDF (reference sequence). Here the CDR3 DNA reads TGTGCCACCAGCAGAGGACAAACGGGAACGTCCTACGAGCAGTACTTC. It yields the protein CATSRGQTGTSYEQYF.

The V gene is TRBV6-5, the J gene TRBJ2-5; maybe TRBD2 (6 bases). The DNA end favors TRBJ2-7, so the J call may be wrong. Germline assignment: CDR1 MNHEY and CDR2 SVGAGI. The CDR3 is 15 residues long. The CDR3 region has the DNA TGTGCCACCAAGAAAGCGGGTTCGGCTTCCTACGAGCAGTACTTC. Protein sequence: CATKKAGSASYEQYF.

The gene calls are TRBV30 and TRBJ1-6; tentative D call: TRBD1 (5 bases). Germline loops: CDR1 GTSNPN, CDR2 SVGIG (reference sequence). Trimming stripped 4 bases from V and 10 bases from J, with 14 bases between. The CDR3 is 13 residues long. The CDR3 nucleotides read TGTGCCTGGACCGACAGAAAATCCTCACCCCTCCACTTT. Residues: CAWTDRKSSPLHF.

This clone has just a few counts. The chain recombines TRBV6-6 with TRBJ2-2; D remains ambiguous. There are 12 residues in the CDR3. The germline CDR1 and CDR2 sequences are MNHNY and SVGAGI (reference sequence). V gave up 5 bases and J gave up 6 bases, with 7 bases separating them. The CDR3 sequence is CASSLISGELFF. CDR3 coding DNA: TGTGCCAGCAGTCTAATATCCGGGGAGCTGTTTTTT.

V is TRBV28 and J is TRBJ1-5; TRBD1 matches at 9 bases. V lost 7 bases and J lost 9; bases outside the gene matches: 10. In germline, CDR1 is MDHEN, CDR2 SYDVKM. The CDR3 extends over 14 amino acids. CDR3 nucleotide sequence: TGTGCCAGCATTGCCGGGACAGGGTACGGGCCCCAGCATTTT. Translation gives CASIAGTGYGPQHF. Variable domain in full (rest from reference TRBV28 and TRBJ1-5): DVKVTQSSRYLVKRTGEKVFLECVQDMDHENMFWYRQDPGLGLRLIYFSYDVKMKEKGDIPEGYSVSREKKERFSLILESASTNQTSMYLCASIAGTGYGPQHFGDGTRLSIL.

Here the CDR3 reads CAVRTSGYEQYF. In nucleotides, the CDR3 is TGTGCCGTAAGGACTAGCGGCTACGAGCAGTACTTC. The V call is TRBV10-3, the J call TRBJ2-5; 10 bases fit TRBD2. Near its end, the DNA agrees better with TRBJ2-7, so the J call may be wrong. Germline loops: CDR1 ENHRY, CDR2 SYGVKD. The CDR3 consists of 12 residues.

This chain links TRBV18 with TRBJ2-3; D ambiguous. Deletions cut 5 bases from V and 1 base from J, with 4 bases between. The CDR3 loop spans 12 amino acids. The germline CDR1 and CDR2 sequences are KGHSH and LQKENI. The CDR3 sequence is CASSGGTDTQYF. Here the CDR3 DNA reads TGTGCCAGCTCAGGGGGCACAGATACGCAGTATTTT.

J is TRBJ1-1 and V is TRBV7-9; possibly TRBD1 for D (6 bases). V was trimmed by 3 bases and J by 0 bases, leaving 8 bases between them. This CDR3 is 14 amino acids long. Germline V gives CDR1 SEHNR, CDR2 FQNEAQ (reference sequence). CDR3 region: CASSLGAMNTEAFF. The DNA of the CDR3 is TGTGCCAGCAGCTTGGGGGCGATGAACACTGAAGCTTTCTTT. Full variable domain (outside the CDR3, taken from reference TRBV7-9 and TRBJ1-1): DTGVSQNPRHKITKRGQNVTFRCDPISEHNRLYWYRQTLGQGPEFLTYFQNEAQLEKSRLLSDRFSAERPKGSFSTLEIQRTEQGDSAMYLCASSLGAMNTEAFFGQGTRLTVV.

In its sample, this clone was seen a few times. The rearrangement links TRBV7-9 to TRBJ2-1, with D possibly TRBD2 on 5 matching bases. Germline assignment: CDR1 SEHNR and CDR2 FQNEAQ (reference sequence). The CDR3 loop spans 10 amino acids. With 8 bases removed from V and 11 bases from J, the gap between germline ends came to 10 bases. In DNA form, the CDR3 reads TGTGCCAGCGCGGGCTCTCAGCAGTTCTTC. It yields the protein CASAGSQQFF.

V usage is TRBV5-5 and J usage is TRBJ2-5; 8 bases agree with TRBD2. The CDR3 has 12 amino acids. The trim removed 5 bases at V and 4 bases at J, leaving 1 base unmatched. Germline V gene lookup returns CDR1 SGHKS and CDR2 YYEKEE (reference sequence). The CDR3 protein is CASRRGGETQYF. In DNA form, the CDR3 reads TGTGCCAGCAGACGGGGGGGAGAGACCCAGTACTTC.

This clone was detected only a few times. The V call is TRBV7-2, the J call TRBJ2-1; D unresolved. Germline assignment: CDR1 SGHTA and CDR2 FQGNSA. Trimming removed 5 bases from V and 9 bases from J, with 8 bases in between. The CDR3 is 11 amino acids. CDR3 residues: CASSPVGEQFF. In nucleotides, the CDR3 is TGTGCCAGCAGCCCAGTCGGTGAGCAGTTCTTC.